This T cell receptor (beta chain) was sequenced during a study of blood T cell repertoires in COVID-19. The CDR3 is 15 residues long. Germline V gene lookup returns CDR1 GTSNPN and CDR2 SVGIG (reference sequence). The ends lost 4 bases at V and 3 bases at J; junction bases unmatched: 9. Assay: immunoSEQ multiplex PCR; the TCRdb copy retains only in-frame clones and omits some. The sample shows about 430,000 clones, over 75% of them seen only once. Sequenced material: PBMCs or T cells enriched from blood (not recorded which). V gene TRBV30 combines with J gene TRBJ2-3; 8 bases map to TRBD2. The TCR comes from a woman in her thirties with acute COVID-19. Written as DNA, the CDR3 is TGTGCCTGGATTCTGGCGGGGGGCCCAACAGATACGCAGTATTTT. This sequence encodes CAWILAGGPTDTQYF.